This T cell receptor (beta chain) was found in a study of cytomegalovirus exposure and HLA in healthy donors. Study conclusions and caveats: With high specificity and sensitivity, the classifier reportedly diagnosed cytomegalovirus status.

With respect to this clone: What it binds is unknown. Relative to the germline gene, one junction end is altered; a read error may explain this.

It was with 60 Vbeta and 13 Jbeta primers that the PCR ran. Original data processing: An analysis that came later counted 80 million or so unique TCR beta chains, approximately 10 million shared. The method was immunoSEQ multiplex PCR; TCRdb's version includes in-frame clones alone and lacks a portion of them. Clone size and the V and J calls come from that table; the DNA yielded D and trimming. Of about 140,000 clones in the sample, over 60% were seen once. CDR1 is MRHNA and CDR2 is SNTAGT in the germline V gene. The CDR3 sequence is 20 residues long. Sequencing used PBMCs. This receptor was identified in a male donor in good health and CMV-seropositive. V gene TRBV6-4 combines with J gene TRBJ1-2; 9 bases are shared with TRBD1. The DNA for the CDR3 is TGTGTCAGCAGTGACGTCCCGGGACAGGGAACTCCTGAAGTTAACTATGGCTACACCTTC. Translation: CVSSDVPGQGTPEVNYGYTF.